This is a list of T cell receptor beta chains from one sample in a study of identical twins' blood T cells. A single record per CDR3 protein comes from TCRdb applying MiXCR to the 5' RACE reads. The table includes fewer than 450,000 distinct CDR3 sequences, over 25% detected once. Sequenced material: PBMCs. These receptors all come from a woman between 18 and 55 years old in good health. The CDR3 runs from the conserved cysteine through the conserved F or W. The D gene is left open where the match is weak. Rows may omit the clone size; those that give it use once, few, many or a size class.

d_call	cdr3_length	j_call	clone_size	v_call	cdr3_nt	cdr3_aa
NA	14	TRBJ2-3	few	TRBV20-1	TGCAGTGTAGAAAGCAGGGACAACACAGATACGCAGTATTTT	CSVESRDNTDTQYF
NA	14	TRBJ1-2	few	TRBV29-1	TGCAGCGTGGCTAACTCTGGACAATCCGTGGGCTACACCTTC	CSVANSGQSVGYTF
TRBD2	17	TRBJ2-3	NA	TRBV11-3	TGTGCCAGCAGCTTAAGGGCACTAGCGGGAGTCCAAGATACGCAGTATTTT	CASSLRALAGVQDTQYF
NA	12	TRBJ1-2	few	TRBV19	TGTGCCAGTACCCCTACCAACTATGGCTACACCTTC	CASTPTNYGYTF
NA	13	TRBJ2-1	many	TRBV7-2	TGTGCCAGCAGCTCCGCGGGGCTCAATGAGCAGTTCTTC	CASSSAGLNEQFF
NA	15	TRBJ2-7	NA	TRBV6-2/TRBV6-3	TGTGCCAGCATTTACTCAGGCCTAGCCTCCTACGAGCAGTACTTC	CASIYSGLASYEQYF
TRBD1	12	TRBJ1-2	NA	TRBV7-9	TGTGCCAGCAGTGCCGACAGGGAGGGCTACACCTTC	CASSADREGYTF
NA	12	TRBJ1-2	NA	TRBV12-3/TRBV12-4	TGTGCCAGCAGTTTCCCAGGGTCGGGCTACACCTTC	CASSFPGSGYTF
TRBD2	15	TRBJ2-7	NA	TRBV5-1	TGCGCCAGCAGATCTAGCGGGAGTATCTCCTACGAGCAGTACTTC	CASRSSGSISYEQYF
TRBD1	14	TRBJ1-1	few	TRBV27	TGTGCCAGTAGTTTCCAGGGGGCCCACACTGAAGCTTTCTTT	CASSFQGAHTEAFF
NA	12	TRBJ1-1	many	TRBV5-1	TGCGCCAGCAGAATAGGGAACACTGAAGCTTTCTTT	CASRIGNTEAFF
NA	15	TRBJ1-1	NA	TRBV7-6	TGTGCCAGCAGCTTAATGATCGGCGGGAACACTGAAGCTTTCTTT	CASSLMIGGNTEAFF
NA	13	TRBJ2-2	NA	TRBV29-1	TGCAGCGTTGAGCTAGACTACCCCGGGGAGCTGTTTTTT	CSVELDYPGELFF
NA	13	TRBJ2-7	NA	TRBV19	TGTGCCAGCAGCCAGGGGCTATTCTACGAGCAGTACTTC	CASSQGLFYEQYF
NA	16	TRBJ1-1	NA	TRBV9	TGTGCCAGCAGCGTAGACGAGCCGGGGCCGAACACTGAAGCTTTCTTT	CASSVDEPGPNTEAFF
NA	14	TRBJ1-2	NA	TRBV7-9	TGTGCCAGCAACTTAGCGGGAACCAACTATGGCTACACCTTC	CASNLAGTNYGYTF
NA	16	TRBJ1-1	few	TRBV7-2	TGTGCCAGCAGCTCTCAAACACTATACCCCCACACTGAAGCTTTCTTT	CASSSQTLYPHTEAFF
TRBD1	16	TRBJ2-1	NA	TRBV24-1	TGTGCCACCAGTGATTCGGACAGGGCATCCTACAATGAGCAGTTCTTC	CATSDSDRASYNEQFF
TRBD1	15	TRBJ2-2	few	TRBV29-1	TGCAGCGTTGACGCGGACAGGGGAAACACCGGGGAGCTGTTTTTT	CSVDADRGNTGELFF